One and the same sample provided the 27 T cell receptor beta chains below, sequenced in a study of shared clonotypes between healthy human individuals. Assay used: immunoSEQ multiplex PCR; TCRdb lists only in-frame clones, some missing. The sample holds about 110,000 clones, approximately 70% seen once. The sample taken for sequencing was memory CD8+ T cells sorted from blood. Stated subset: CD45RO+ cells pooled with CCR7-negative TemRA cells. The receptor set was obtained from a woman aged 25-40 years in good health.

This sequence joins TRBV10-1 and TRBJ1-2; D is uncertain. The CDR3 spans 13 residues. CDR1 and CDR2 (germline): WNHNN, SYGVQD (reference sequence). With 0 bases removed from V and 4 bases from J, the gap between germline ends came to 6 bases. CDR3 in DNA: TGCGCCAGCAGTGAGTCGCTCGGCTATGGCTACACCTTC. Protein: CASSESLGYGYTF.

The V gene is TRBV2, the J gene TRBJ2-6, with 13 bases lining up with TRBD2. The junction had 7 bases not matched to a gene; V was cut back by 4 bases and J by 4 bases. The CDR3 extends over 18 amino acids. Germline V CDR1 and CDR2: SNHLY, FYNNEI. The CDR3 bases are TGTGCCAGCAGTGGGACTAGCGGGAGCCGTAAAGGGGCCAACGTCCTGACTTTC. It codes for CASSGTSGSRKGANVLTF.

This clone was seen more than once but under ten times. The rearrangement links TRBV5-1 to TRBJ1-3; D might be TRBD1 (5 bases). The CDR3 runs to 13 residues. Per germline, CDR1 SGHRS and CDR2 YFSETQ. Trimming cost V 4 bases and J 4 bases, with 9 bases left between them. CDR3: CASSAGPGNTIYF. CDR3 in DNA: TGCGCCAGCAGCGCGGGACCGGGAAACACCATATATTTT.

There are a few counts of this clone. The sample contains more than one DNA sequence encoding this CDR3. The CDR3 DNA reads TGTGCCAGCAGCCCAGGTTGGAATGAGCAGTTCTTC. Encoded protein: CASSPGWNEQFF. The gene calls are TRBV7-8 and TRBJ2-1; unclear D gene. The CDR3 consists of 12 residues. V was pared by 5 bases and J by 7 bases, with 9 bases between. The germline gives CDR1 SGHVS, CDR2 FQNEAQ.

The genes are TRBV27 and TRBJ2-7; TRBD2 matches at 7 bases. This CDR3 region has 13 residues. Germline values: CDR1 MNHEY, CDR2 SMNVEV (reference sequence). The ends lost 4 bases at V and 2 bases at J; junction bases unmatched: 2. CDR3 nucleotide sequence: TGTGCCAGCAGTTCTAGCGGCCCCTACGAGCAGTACTTC. Translating gives CASSSSGPYEQYF.

This chain uses TRBV2 with TRBJ2-3; D uncertain. The CDR3 totals 12 residues. V was trimmed by 2 bases and J by 4 bases, leaving 4 bases between them. Germline V lookup: CDR1 SNHLY, CDR2 FYNNEI. The CDR3 region is CASSESPDTQYF. CDR3 bases: TGTGCCAGCAGTGAAAGTCCAGATACGCAGTATTTT.

To note about this clone: This same CDR3 is encoded by further DNA sequences in the sample. V is TRBV28 and J is TRBJ1-1; D is uncertain. The CDR3 covers 13 residues. Trimming cost V 8 bases and J 0 bases, with 10 bases left between them. Germline-derived CDR1 and CDR2 are MDHEN and SYDVKM. Written as DNA, the CDR3 is TGTGCCAGCCGTGGAACCTTGAACACTGAAGCTTTCTTT. Residues: CASRGTLNTEAFF.

This chain's CDR3 is CASRTGEDNEKLFF. The CDR3, as DNA: TGTGCCAGCAGGACAGGGGAAGATAATGAAAAACTGTTTTTT. The chain combines TRBV28 with TRBJ1-4; 8 bases match TRBD1. There are 14 residues in the CDR3. Germline CDR1 reads MDHEN; CDR2 reads SYDVKM. V lost 6 bases to trimming and J lost 4 bases; unmatched junction nucleotides: 4.

V usage is TRBV4-1 and J usage is TRBJ2-7; TRBD1 matches 10 bases. This CDR3 region has 16 residues. Germline assignment: CDR1 MGHRA and CDR2 YSYEKL. The ends lost 0 bases at V and 3 bases at J; junction bases unmatched: 5. The CDR3 sequence: CASSQDTRDRGYEQYF. Here the CDR3 DNA reads TGCGCCAGCAGCCAAGACACCCGGGACAGGGGCTACGAGCAGTACTTC.

The V call is TRBV5-1, the J call TRBJ2-5; possibly TRBD1 for D (8 bases). Germline V CDR1 and CDR2: SGHRS, YFSETQ. Trimming left V 6 bases short and J 5 bases short, with 20 bases between. The CDR3 is made up of 15 amino acids. CDR3 sequence reads: CASKAQGQGGETQYF. The DNA of the CDR3 is TGCGCCAGCAAGGCGCAAGGACAGGGAGGGGAGACCCAGTACTTC.

V gene TRBV7-8 combines with J gene TRBJ1-2, with D tentatively TRBD1 (6 bases). The CDR3 is 15 amino acids. V lost 5 bases and J 3 bases, leaving 16 bases between the germline ends. Germline lookup yields CDR1 SGHVS and CDR2 FQNEAQ. CDR3 in amino acids: CASSIGNRQDYGYTF. CDR3 DNA: TGTGCCAGCAGCATCGGAAACCGACAGGACTATGGCTACACCTTC.

The chain carries TRBV6-5 and TRBJ2-1; TRBD1 agrees at 11 bases. V gave up 0 bases and J gave up 7 bases; unmatched junction bases: 5. From germline, CDR1 is MNHEY and CDR2 SVGAGI. The CDR3 consists of 16 residues. The chain's CDR3 is CASSYSTGTGGNEQFF. In nucleotides, the CDR3 is TGTGCCAGCAGTTACTCGACAGGGACAGGGGGGAATGAGCAGTTCTTC.

The chain is built from TRBV5-6 and TRBJ2-7; 8 bases map to TRBD1. This CDR3 spans 15 amino acids. Germline values: CDR1 SGHDT, CDR2 YYEEEE. J gave up 2 bases and V 3 bases, and 7 bases lay outside the gene matches. In DNA, the CDR3 is TGTGCCAGCAGCTGGCGGACAGGGTGGGCCTACGAGCAGTACTTC. Amino acids: CASSWRTGWAYEQYF.

This clone showed up just a few times. The chain is built from TRBV19 and TRBJ1-5; 7 nucleotides agree with TRBD1. CDR3 size: 16 residues. Trimming at V came to 9 bases and at J to 2 bases, leaving 13 bases not matched to a gene. The germline gives CDR1 LNHDA, CDR2 SQIVND (reference sequence). CDR3 region: CASQDRVIGRNQPQHF. For the CDR3, the DNA is TGTGCCAGCCAAGACAGGGTAATCGGACGCAATCAGCCCCAGCATTTT.

The genes are TRBV4-1 and TRBJ2-2; possible D gene TRBD2, 6 bases. Germline V gene sequence: CDR1 MGHRA, CDR2 YSYEKL. The CDR3 is 16 amino acids. The V and J ends lost 1 base and 5 bases respectively, with 14 bases between them. CDR3 sequence reads: CASSQGGRPWTGELFF. CDR3 DNA sequence: TGCGCCAGCAGCCAAGGGGGGAGGCCCTGGACCGGGGAGCTGTTTTTT.

The chain has TRBV4-1 and TRBJ2-2; 8 nucleotides line up with TRBD1. The V gene end was trimmed by 4 bases and the J gene end by 6 bases; junction bases not matched to a gene: 10. CDR1 and CDR2 (germline): MGHRA, YSYEKL. This CDR3 region has 16 residues. For the CDR3, the DNA is TGCGCCAGCAGCCCGTCGGGGACAGGATTCGCCGGGGAGCTGTTTTTT. Translation: CASSPSGTGFAGELFF.

The genes are TRBV10-1 and TRBJ2-7; 9 bases are a match to TRBD2. V trimming: 7 bases; J trimming: 2 bases; junction bases outside the gene matches: 6. Germline CDR1 WNHNN, CDR2 SYGVQD (reference sequence). This CDR3 spans 14 amino acids. The CDR3 spells CASTHSGSTYEQYF. DNA for the CDR3: TGCGCCAGCACCCATAGCGGGAGCACCTACGAGCAGTACTTC.

This clone was counted only a few times. The rearrangement joins TRBV10-3 to TRBJ2-7; D possibly corresponds to TRBD1 (5 bases). CDR3 length: 13 residues. Germline V gene lookup returns CDR1 ENHRY and CDR2 SYGVKD. The V gene lost 3 bases and the J gene lost 5 bases, with 11 bases spanning the gap. The CDR3 reads CAISDAGLHEQYF. The CDR3 nucleotides read TGTGCCATCAGTGACGCAGGGTTACACGAGCAGTACTTC.

This clone appeared once. The rearrangement uses TRBV2 and TRBJ1-5, with D unresolved. The germline V gene encodes CDR1 SNHLY and CDR2 FYNNEI. V shed 4 bases and J shed 2 bases, with 21 bases lying between them. CDR3 length: 18 amino acids. DNA for the CDR3: TGTGCCAGCAGTGGGATGGCGCCCTACTCCGAGGGCAATCAGCCCCAGCATTTT. Translated, it gives CASSGMAPYSEGNQPQHF.

This clone was observed a handful of times. J is TRBJ2-2 and V is TRBV11-2; D ambiguous. This CDR3 spans 15 amino acids. Germline CDR1 SGHAT, CDR2 FQNNGV. V was trimmed by 3 bases and J by 0 bases, leaving 8 bases between them. The CDR3 is CASSFVLSNTGELFF. The DNA of the CDR3 is TGTGCCAGCAGCTTCGTGCTATCGAACACCGGGGAGCTGTTTTTT. Full variable domain (missing parts from reference TRBV11-2 and TRBJ2-2): EAGVAQSPRYKIIEKRQSVAFWCNPISGHATLYWYQQILGQGPKLLIQFQNNGVVDDSQLPKDRFSAERLKGVDSTLKIQPAKLEDSAVYLCASSFVLSNTGELFFGEGSRLTVL.

This chain uses TRBV11-2 with TRBJ2-7; D unclear. The germline CDR1 and CDR2 sequences are SGHAT and FQNNGV. The CDR3 length is 15 residues. Trimming pared 5 bases from V and 2 bases from J, leaving 16 bases between. The CDR3 nucleotides are TGTGCCAGCAGCCACCAGCGCGCTTACGCCTACGAGCAGTACTTC. It yields the protein CASSHQRAYAYEQYF.

The J gene is TRBJ2-7, the V gene TRBV6-1, with D perhaps matching TRBD2 (5 bases). There are 14 residues in the CDR3. In germline, CDR1 is MNHNS, CDR2 SASEGT. Trimming removed 8 bases from V and 2 bases from J, with 16 bases in between. In DNA form, the CDR3 reads TGTGCCAGCTCTTCGGGAAGCGCTACCTACGAGCAGTACTTC. This gives the protein CASSSGSATYEQYF.

V and J are TRBV7-2 and TRBJ2-7; TRBD2 matches 13 bases. The CDR3 sequence is 17 residues long. Germline V gives CDR1 SGHTA, CDR2 FQGNSA. V trimming: 1 base; J trimming: 2 bases; junction bases outside the gene matches: 5. CDR3 sequence: CASSLVGLAGEAYEQYF. As DNA, the CDR3 is TGTGCCAGCAGCTTAGTCGGACTAGCGGGAGAAGCCTACGAGCAGTACTTC.

This clone was counted ten times or more. The genes are TRBV9 and TRBJ1-2, with D possibly TRBD1 on 5 matching bases. The length of the CDR3 is 15 residues. V was shortened by 2 bases and J by 8 bases, with 19 bases between the two germline ends. The V gene's germline CDR1 is SGDLS and CDR2 YYNGEE. In DNA, the CDR3 is TGTGCCAGCAGCGTCTCCACGGGGGGAGTCAAGGGCTACACCTTC. Protein sequence: CASSVSTGGVKGYTF.

This chain links TRBV7-2 with TRBJ1-5; D perhaps matches TRBD1 (5 bases). In germline, CDR1 is SGHTA, CDR2 FQGNSA. Trimming took 2 bases from V and 3 from J, leaving 8 bases between them. The length of the CDR3 is 14 residues. CDR3 in DNA: TGTGCCAGCAGCTTACATGGGGCCAATCAGCCCCAGCATTTT. This sequence encodes CASSLHGANQPQHF. Full variable domain (missing parts from reference TRBV7-2 and TRBJ1-5): GAGVSQSPSNKVTEKGKDVELRCDPISGHTALYWYRQSLGQGLEFLIYFQGNSAPDKSGLPSDRFSAERTGGSVSTLTIQRTQQEDSAVYLCASSLHGANQPQHFGDGTRLSIL.

This clone has more than one count but fewer than ten. The V and J genes are TRBV19 and TRBJ1-1; D is perhaps TRBD1 (5 bases). V lost 3 bases to trimming and J lost 3 bases, with 14 bases between them. Germline CDR1 reads LNHDA; CDR2 reads SQIVND (reference sequence). This CDR3 spans 15 amino acids. CDR3 loop: CASSIWGVSDTEAFF. The CDR3 DNA is TGTGCCAGTAGTATCTGGGGGGTGTCGGACACTGAAGCTTTCTTT.

This clone was seen only once. DNA of the CDR3: TGTGCCAGCAGTTACTCCAGCGAATGGGACGAGCAGTACTTC. Its translation is CASSYSSEWDEQYF. This chain links TRBV6-5 with TRBJ2-7; D is ambiguous. Germline CDR1 MNHEY, CDR2 SVGAGI. Trimming removed 0 bases at V and 5 bases at J, with 11 bases between. The CDR3 runs to 14 residues.